A single sample is the source of the 8 T cell receptor beta chains below, sequenced in a study of breast tumors, draining lymph nodes, adjacent tissues. Breast cancer patients provided tissue from their axillary draining lymph nodes. TCRdb reprocessed the multiplex PCR reads via MiXCR and lists one record per CDR3 protein. The sample shows more than 250,000 distinct CDR3 sequences, over 30% of them seen only once. Material: axillary lymph node tissue. The receptors stem from a female donor with breast cancer. Some clones in this sample may be carry-over from other donors' samples.

In the case of this clonotype: A much larger clone differs from this one at a single base, so this may be a read error. The chain links TRBV6-6 to TRBJ1-3; D ambiguous. The CDR3 has 14 residues. V was shortened by 8 bases and J by 2 bases, with 13 bases between the two germline ends. In germline, CDR1 is MNHNY, CDR2 SVGAGI (reference sequence). In DNA, the CDR3 is TGTGCCAGCGGTGGGAGGACGACTGGAAACACCATATATTTT. Its translation is CASGGRTTGNTIYF.

In its sample, this clonotype was seen many times. One end of the junction fails to match germline, which may point to a read error. The V and J genes are TRBV4-3 and TRBJ1-3; maybe TRBD1 (5 bases). The CDR3 spans 12 residues. Germline loops: CDR1 LGHNA, CDR2 YSLEER. For the CDR3, the DNA is TGCGCCAGCAGCCAAGCAAGGGGTCCCTCCCATTTT. The encoded protein is CASSQARGPSHF.

This clonotype was recorded at least ten times. The chain carries TRBV20-1 and TRBJ1-3; no reliable D call. Trimming left V 3 bases short and J 2 bases short, with 11 bases between. Per germline, CDR1 DFQATT and CDR2 SNEGSKA (reference sequence). CDR3 size: 14 residues. The CDR3 region is CSASRWPAGNTIYF. The CDR3 DNA reads as TGCAGTGCTAGTCGGTGGCCCGCTGGAAACACCATATATTTT.

With regard to this clonotype: One base away lies a much larger clone, so this may be a sequencing read error. The chain recombines TRBV19 with TRBJ1-3, with D uncertain. Germline lookup yields CDR1 LNHDA and CDR2 SQIVND (reference sequence). The CDR3 loop spans 14 amino acids. The CDR3, as DNA: TGTGCCAGTAGCCCAGGACTCTCTGGAAACACCATGTATTTT. Translation gives CASSPGLSGNTMYF.

On this clonotype itself: Just one base apart from a much larger clone, this may be a read error. The V call is TRBV20-1, the J call TRBJ2-1; 10 positions match TRBD2. V lost 4 bases and J lost 10; bases outside the gene matches: 10. CDR3 length equals 14 residues. CDR1 is DFQATT, CDR2 SNEGSKA, per germline (reference sequence). CDR3 residues: CSATPGAGGSEQFF. The CDR3 nucleotides read TGCAGTGCTACCCCGGGAGCGGGGGGGTCGGAGCAGTTCTTC.

Comment on this clonotype: The DNA is omitted, as the CDR3 cannot be located on it reliably, and the CDR3 follows TCRdb's listing. The chain employs TRBV2 and TRBJ2-2. The germline V gene has CDR1 SNHLY and CDR2 FYNNEI. The length of the CDR3 is 17 amino acids, counting both ends. This CDR3 is CASSDEFYEQYFGELFF.

The rearrangement links TRBV10-2 to TRBJ2-5, with 10 bases aligning to TRBD2. V gave up 7 bases and J gave up 4 bases; unmatched junction bases: 9. The CDR3 totals 15 residues. CDR1 and CDR2 from the germline V gene are WSHSY and SAAADI. The CDR3 here is CASKESPSGRETQYF. CDR3 nucleotides: TGCGCCAGCAAAGAGTCCCCTAGCGGGAGAGAGACCCAGTACTTC.

At least ten counts were recorded for this clonotype. This chain connects TRBV19 to TRBJ1-2; D remains unclear. The CDR3 contains 14 residues. Trimming took 4 bases from V and 4 from J, leaving 13 bases between them. From germline, CDR1 is LNHDA and CDR2 SQIVND (reference sequence). Here the CDR3 DNA reads TGTGCCAGTAGTACTCAATCGGGCATCTATGGCTACACCTTC. This codes for CASSTQSGIYGYTF.